This T cell receptor beta chain was identified during a study of control samples from healthy donors and cancer patients. Profiling relied on immunoSEQ multiplex PCR, and the TCRdb table lists in-frame clones only, not all of them. Of under 450,000 clones in the sample, 90% were seen once. Per the germline V gene, CDR1 is LGHNA and CDR2 is YSLEER. The CDR3 length is 15 residues. With 5 bases clipped from V and 2 bases from J, the junction kept 6 bases outside the gene matches. Sample: PBMCs. This sequence originates from a man in his forties with head and neck cancer. This rearrangement joins TRBV4-3 to TRBJ2-7, with 10 bases lining up with TRBD1. The CDR3: CASSSRTGGTYEQYF. The CDR3 DNA is TGCGCCAGCAGCTCCCGGACAGGGGGGACCTACGAGCAGTACTTC.